These 21 T cell receptor beta chains were all obtained from the same sample, sequenced in a study of CD8+ T cells in alopecia areata. RNA was extracted and reverse transcribed into cDNA as the sequencing template. TCRdb's copy holds only in-frame clones and misses some; the assay was immunoSEQ multiplex PCR. The table includes 110,000 to 150,000 clones, roughly three fifths detected once. The sample was CD4+ T cells sorted from blood, taken at week 0. These receptors all come from a human donor with alopecia areata.

V and J are TRBV7-9 and TRBJ2-1; 9 bases agree with TRBD2. This CDR3 has 14 residues. The germline CDR1 and CDR2 sequences are SEHNR and FQNEAQ (reference sequence). V shed 3 bases, J shed 6 bases, and the junction held 3 bases outside the gene matches. In nucleotides, the CDR3 is TGTGCCAGCAGCTTTAAAGCGGGGGGCAATGAGCAGTTCTTC. Its translation: CASSFKAGGNEQFF.

This clone was counted only a few times. V is TRBV5-1 and J is TRBJ2-3; 7 bases match TRBD1. This CDR3 spans 14 amino acids. Germline lookup yields CDR1 SGHRS and CDR2 YFSETQ. With V trimmed by 4 bases and J by 5 bases, 7 bases remained unmatched. The CDR3 DNA reads TGCGCCAGCAGCCTCACCTACAGGGGAGATACGCAGTATTTT. Protein product: CASSLTYRGDTQYF.

This clone was recorded once. This chain links TRBV5-1 with TRBJ2-7; 13 bases align to TRBD2. This CDR3 has 15 residues. Trimming cost V 4 bases and J 5 bases; bases outside gene matches: 6. CDR1 is SGHRS and CDR2 is YFSETQ in the germline V gene. This chain's CDR3 is CASSQGLAGTHEQYF. As DNA, the CDR3 is TGCGCCAGCAGCCAGGGACTAGCGGGGACCCACGAGCAGTACTTC. Full variable domain (remainder filled in from reference TRBV5-1 and TRBJ2-7): KAGVTQTPRYLIKTRGQQVTLSCSPISGHRSVSWYQQTPGQGLQFLFEYFSETQRNKGNFPGRFSGRQFSNSRSEMNVSTLELGDSALYLCASSQGLAGTHEQYFGPGTRLTVT.

The chain joins TRBV29-1 to TRBJ1-2; D unresolved. CDR3 length equals 13 residues. In germline, CDR1 is SQVTM, CDR2 ANQGSEA. Trimming cost V 3 bases and J 2 bases, with 10 bases left between them. The CDR3 DNA follows: TGCAGCGTTGACTCGGCAGTCAACTATGGCTACACCTTC. Protein sequence: CSVDSAVNYGYTF.

Only a few counts were recorded for this clone. The chain employs TRBV19 and TRBJ2-2; D remains ambiguous. Trimming removed 5 bases at V and 3 bases at J, with 7 bases between. CDR3 length equals 13 residues. Germline CDR1 LNHDA, CDR2 SQIVND (reference sequence). This chain's CDR3 is CASSRMDTGELFF. CDR3 nucleotides: TGTGCCAGTAGTCGGATGGACACCGGGGAGCTGTTTTTT.

This clone was observed a handful of times. V gene TRBV29-1 combines with J gene TRBJ1-2, with 8 bases identical to TRBD1. Germline CDR1 is SQVTM and CDR2 is ANQGSEA. The CDR3 spans 17 residues. The trim removed 0 bases at V and 3 bases at J, leaving 12 bases unmatched. For the CDR3, the DNA is TGCAGCGTTGAAGATCAGACCCAGGGGGCGCGGGACTATGGCTACACCTTC. This encodes CSVEDQTQGARDYGYTF.

The rearrangement joins TRBV6-6 to TRBJ1-2; D unclear. The CDR3 covers 12 residues. In germline, CDR1 is MNHNY, CDR2 SVGAGI (reference sequence). Trimming removed 10 bases from V and 7 bases from J, with 16 bases in between. The DNA for the CDR3 is TGTGCCACCACGACGGGGTCAGGTGGCTACACCTTC. Translation gives CATTTGSGGYTF.

In this sample, this clone turned up a few times. The chain joins TRBV30 to TRBJ1-2, with D tentatively TRBD1 (6 bases). The CDR3 is made up of 16 amino acids. Trimming shortened V by 4 bases and J by 0 bases, and 18 bases separated the two germline ends. Germline loops: CDR1 GTSNPN, CDR2 SVGIG (reference sequence). The chain's CDR3 is CAWNKMRDTSNYGYTF. Here the CDR3 DNA reads TGTGCCTGGAATAAAATGCGGGACACTTCTAACTATGGCTACACCTTC. Full variable domain (remainder filled in from reference TRBV30 and TRBJ1-2): SQTIHQWPATLVQPVGSPLSLECTVEGTSNPNLYWYRQAAGRGLQLLFYSVGIGQISSEVPQNLSASRPQDRQFILSSKKLLLSDSGFYLCAWNKMRDTSNYGYTFGSGTRLTVV.

About this clone: Being one base from a much bigger clone, this may be a read error. The rearrangement uses TRBV6-6 and TRBJ1-2; tentative D call: TRBD1 (6 bases). The germline CDR1 and CDR2 sequences are MNHNY and SVGAGI (reference sequence). The CDR3 runs to 14 residues. The CDR3 nucleotides read TGTGCCAGCAATTACTTCGAGGGGGTCTATGGCTACACCTTC. It codes for CASNYFEGVYGYTF.

This chain uses TRBV27 with TRBJ1-2; D is unresolved. Trimming removed 8 bases at V and 5 bases at J, with 15 bases between. Germline values: CDR1 MNHEY, CDR2 SMNVEV (reference sequence). This CDR3 has 13 residues. The CDR3 DNA is TGTGCCAGCCGCTCCGCAGGAGGGTATGGCTACACCTTC. It yields the protein CASRSAGGYGYTF.

This chain links TRBV30 with TRBJ2-7; tentatively, D is TRBD2 (5 bases). There are 14 residues in the CDR3. From germline, CDR1 is GTSNPN and CDR2 SVGIG (reference sequence). V was trimmed by 1 base and J by 0 bases, leaving 10 bases between them. The CDR3 sequence: CAWSGTPLSYEQYF. The DNA of the CDR3 is TGTGCCTGGAGTGGGACTCCCCTCTCCTACGAGCAGTACTTC. Combining the CDR3 with reference TRBV30 and TRBJ2-7 gives the whole variable domain SQTIHQWPATLVQPVGSPLSLECTVEGTSNPNLYWYRQAAGRGLQLLFYSVGIGQISSEVPQNLSASRPQDRQFILSSKKLLLSDSGFYLCAWSGTPLSYEQYFGPGTRLTVT.

About this clone: Other DNA sequences in this specimen translate into the identical CDR3. The rearrangement uses TRBV30 and TRBJ2-7, with D unclear. V was shortened by 0 bases and J by 0 bases, with 3 bases between the two germline ends. Germline V lookup: CDR1 GTSNPN, CDR2 SVGIG (reference sequence). The CDR3 sequence is 12 residues long. DNA of the CDR3: TGTGCCTGGAGTGTACTCTCCTACGAGCAGTACTTC. It codes for CAWSVLSYEQYF.

J is TRBJ2-7 and V is TRBV5-1; TRBD2 matches 10 bases. Per germline, CDR1 SGHRS and CDR2 YFSETQ. Trimming at V came to 3 bases and at J to 6 bases, leaving 12 bases not matched to a gene. The CDR3 loop spans 16 amino acids. CDR3 protein: CASSWRRAGGPGEQYF. CDR3 coding DNA: TGCGCCAGCAGCTGGCGGCGAGCGGGGGGGCCGGGCGAGCAGTACTTC.

This clone was seen only once. This CDR3 is CASSQEPPGSSYNSPLHF. As DNA, the CDR3 is TGCGCCAGCAGCCAAGAACCACCGGGCAGCTCCTATAATTCACCCCTCCACTTT. This chain uses TRBV4-3 with TRBJ1-6; D ambiguous. The V gene's germline CDR1 is LGHNA and CDR2 YSLEER. V was trimmed by 0 bases and J by 0 bases, leaving 12 bases between them. The CDR3 has 18 residues.

The table lists this clone with a few counts. The V and J genes are TRBV4-2 and TRBJ2-1, with 12 bases that match TRBD2. Germline trimming cut 1 base from V and 7 bases from J; bases unmatched to any gene: 8. CDR1 and CDR2 from the germline V gene are LGHNA and YNFKEQ. The CDR3 loop spans 17 amino acids. In nucleotides, the CDR3 is TGTGCCAGCAGCCAAGCCCCTAGCGGGGGGGCCAGGAATGAGCAGTTCTTC. This sequence encodes CASSQAPSGGARNEQFF.

Only a few counts were recorded for this clone. Other DNA variants within this sample encode the same CDR3. The chain employs TRBV5-6 and TRBJ1-5; TRBD1 might be the D (5 bases). The germline V and J ends were trimmed by 0 bases and 0 bases, with 7 bases remaining between them. The germline V gene has CDR1 SGHDT and CDR2 YYEEEE. CDR3 length: 15 residues. The CDR3 sequence is CASSLGGYSNQPQHF. The CDR3 nucleotides read TGTGCCAGCAGCTTGGGGGGGTATAGCAATCAGCCCCAGCATTTT.

This clone was found a few times. The V and J genes are TRBV15 and TRBJ1-6; 8 nucleotides align to TRBD1. CDR1 is LNHNV, CDR2 YYDKDF, per germline (reference sequence). V trimming: 5 bases; J trimming: 6 bases; junction bases outside the gene matches: 0. The CDR3 runs to 13 residues. CDR3 sequence (DNA): TGTGCCACCAGCGGACAGGGTAATTCACCCCTCCACTTT. Amino acid sequence: CATSGQGNSPLHF.

The table lists this clone with a few counts. The J gene is TRBJ1-5, the V gene TRBV19, with D tentatively TRBD1 (6 bases). Per the germline V gene, CDR1 is LNHDA and CDR2 is SQIVND (reference sequence). The CDR3 is made up of 16 amino acids. V shed 4 bases and J shed 7 bases, with 20 bases lying between them. The CDR3 loop is CASSTLLTGGVQPQHF. Here the CDR3 DNA reads TGTGCCAGTAGTACCCTCCTGACAGGCGGAGTACAGCCCCAGCATTTT.

The rearrangement uses TRBV10-3 and TRBJ2-1, with 9 nucleotides matching TRBD2. This CDR3 contains 14 residues. The V gene end was trimmed by 10 bases and the J gene end by 8 bases; junction bases not matched to a gene: 12. Germline V gene lookup returns CDR1 ENHRY and CDR2 SYGVKD. The CDR3 nucleotides read TGTGCCACCAACCAGCGGGGGGAAGATGATGAGCAGTTCTTC. Amino acids: CATNQRGEDDEQFF.

V gene TRBV25-1 combines with J gene TRBJ2-7; maybe TRBD1 (5 bases). Trimming removed 3 bases from V and 2 bases from J, with 11 bases in between. The germline V gene has CDR1 MGHDK and CDR2 SYGVNS. The CDR3 is 14 residues long. The CDR3 sequence is CASSDPRAPYEQYF. CDR3 sequence (DNA): TGTGCCAGCAGTGATCCCAGGGCCCCCTACGAGCAGTACTTC.

Written as DNA, the CDR3 is TGCGCCAGCAGCACAGGATACAGGGAGTACGAGCAGTACTTC. Encoded protein: CASSTGYREYEQYF. The chain links TRBV5-1 to TRBJ2-7; a weak D match, TRBD1 (6 bases). CDR1 SGHRS and CDR2 YFSETQ come from the germline V gene. The length of the CDR3 is 14 residues. V dropped 4 bases and J dropped 4 bases, with 15 bases sitting between them.